What follows describes a single T cell receptor beta chain. Its antigen remains unidentified. Base-call qualities are not available, and no considerably larger clone is one nucleotide away. Donors were healthy HIV-negative adults with no recently reported acute infections or vaccinations. Every donor was a Caucasian adult residing in Nashville, Tennessee, USA. CD4+ T cells were enriched by magnetic negative selection; naive cells were then positively selected on CD45RA, and the negative fraction formed the memory subset. Blood was obtained by leukapheresis, after which PBMCs were separated by Ficoll-Histopaque density gradient centrifugation and cryopreserved in liquid nitrogen vapor phase. Purity and quantity of every magnetically sorted T cell population were checked by analytical flow cytometry. Each sorted fraction had its genomic DNA isolated and then quantified by UV absorbance on a Nanodrop 2000c.

For CDR1 and CDR2, the germline V gene (reference sequence) lists LNHDA and SQIVND. Spanning cysteine to phenylalanine, the CDR3 consists of 14 amino acids. Left in the record is the CDR3 DNA by itself, 42 bases read in frame from the first base. The V end gives up 7 bases and the J end 6 bases, leaving 4 bases in the junction not matched to a gene. TCR CDR3 regions were amplified from genomic DNA by multiplex PCR using the deep immunoSEQ assay. Extracted genomic DNA from each cell subset was distributed evenly across all wells of several immunoSEQ 96-well plates, and each plate was treated as a replicate. Each replicate PCR for sorted subsets received about 220 ng genomic DNA, equal to roughly 30,000 T cell genomes. The purified libraries were quantified using a Qubit 3.0 fluorometer, sized with a Bioanalyzer 2100, and then quantified again using the KAPA Library Quantification kit. A separate single-read 150-cycle Illumina NextSeq 550 flow cell was used to sequence each immunoSEQ 96-well plate. The paper's processing steps were these. Because the immunoSEQ output included only junctional sequences and no quality scores, the filtering could not be the same as the filtering used for full-length reads. Sequences were annotated with PyIR, a Python wrapper for IgBLAST v1.9, and V/J genes and CDR3 were assigned using IMGT germline references. Any read was removed if the V/J assignment was weak (E-value above 1e-6), the CDR3 was missing, or the read contained stop codons, out-of-frame junctions, or ambiguous translated residues. V3J clonotypes were defined as sequences sharing an identical inferred V gene, J gene, and CDR3 amino acid sequence. The percentage overlap between two repertoires was calculated by dividing the number of shared unique clonotypes by the size of the smaller repertoire. Three approaches were used to assess repertoire richness: RTK rarefaction, the Chao1 estimator, and Recon v2.1 estimates of unobserved clonotypes. Generation probabilities were computed with OLGA for all TCRbeta clonotypes obtained by the gDNA method from several donors. What TCRdb holds here is the immuneACCESS table cut down to in-frame rearrangements. Part of the clones is not present; checked against another copy, under half of the missing clones reflect an unresolved V gene, and the others are unexplained. V and J calls and clone size follow that table, whereas D and trimming were derived from the DNA. This sample comprises about 680,000 clones, more than 70% of them detected only once. More than 1.5% of the sample is held by the ten biggest clonotypes.

This record belongs to a study of shared clonotypes between healthy human individuals (dated by TCRdb to the early 2020s). About the investigation overall: Three men and two women, aged 18 to 49 years, made up the cohort. To increase sequencing depth and limit assay-specific biases, different laboratories used diverse techniques to prepare libraries and sequence TCR repertoires. Each donor's leukapheresis produced roughly between about 0.8 and 10 billion PBMCs. For each donor, CD4 naive and CD4 memory were each run on three plates, CD8 naive on two plates, and CD8 memory on one plate. To estimate repertoire size and how much clonotypes are shared between individuals, the study performed deep sequencing of blood TCR repertoires from five healthy adults.

The research as a whole found: Compared with non-shared clonotypes, the clonotypes found in all four sorted-subset donors had higher generation probabilities. Roughly 5% of naive CD4, 3.5% of naive CD8, roughly 2.4% of memory CD4, and 0.4% of memory CD8 clonotypes were shared across several donors. Larger estimated clonotype richness was generally found for naive subsets than for memory subsets. Pairwise subsampling led to the expectation that sequencing depth would affect the degree of clonotype sharing among donors. Only blood was sampled, and tissue TCR repertoires likely differ from those in blood. The genetic and exposure-history diversity represented was limited by the small number of donors. Rarefaction of sorted-subset datasets indicated incomplete sequencing despite the large sequencing depth.

Sequencing was performed on memory CD4+ T cells sorted from blood. This specimen's cell subset or site label, per the study, means: CD45RA-negative fraction. The receptor was derived from a woman aged 25 to 39 in good health. The sequence is built from TRBV19 and TRBJ2-1; a stretch of 12 junction bases matches TRBD2. The nucleotides are TGTGCCAGTACTCTAGCGGGAGGGACCAATGAGCAGTTCTTC. This translates into CASTLAGGTNEQFF.